This paragraph covers one TCR beta chain sequence. Antigen specificity is unknown. A read error may produce the germline difference seen at one junction end. TCRbeta libraries were built with three rounds of nested PCR, modified from ARM-PCR. TCRdb itself ran the multiplex PCR reads through MiXCR, one entry per CDR3 protein. The sample has approximately 53,000 distinct CDR3 sequences, just under 75% seen once. The template was RNA from unsorted bulk tissue. More than 3 cm separated this lung sample from the edge of the tumor. Chemotherapy-naive patients with new lung cancer underwent thoracic surgery in China, August–November 2014. These data belong to a study of tumor and adjacent non-tumor tissue in lung cancer. Germline loops: CDR1 ENHRY, CDR2 SYGVKD. The CDR3 loop spans 14 amino acids. Points from the study as a whole: In normal lung, the top 100 clones were significantly more dominant than in tumor.

The clonotype originates from an older woman with non-small cell lung cancer. The specimen was distant non-tumor lung tissue. The chain recombines TRBV10-3 with TRBJ2-5; maybe TRBD1 (6 bases). CDR3 sequence (DNA): TGTGCCATCAGTGCCCTCACAGGGAAAGAGACCCAGTGCTTC. Translating gives CAISALTGKETQCF.